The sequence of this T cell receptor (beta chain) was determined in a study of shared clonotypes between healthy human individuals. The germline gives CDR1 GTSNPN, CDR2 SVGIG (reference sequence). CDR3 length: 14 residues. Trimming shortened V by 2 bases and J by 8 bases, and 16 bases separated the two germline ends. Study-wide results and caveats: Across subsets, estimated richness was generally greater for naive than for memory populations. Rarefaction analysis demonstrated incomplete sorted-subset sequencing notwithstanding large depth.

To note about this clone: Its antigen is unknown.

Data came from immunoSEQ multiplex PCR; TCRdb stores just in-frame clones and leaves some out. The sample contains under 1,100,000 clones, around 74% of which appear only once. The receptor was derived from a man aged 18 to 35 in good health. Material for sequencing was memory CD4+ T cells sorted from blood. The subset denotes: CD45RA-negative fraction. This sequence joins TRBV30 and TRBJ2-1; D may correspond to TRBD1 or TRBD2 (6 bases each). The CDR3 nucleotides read TGTGCCTGGAGTCAAGGGGGGCCGAGGCATGAGCAGTTCTTC. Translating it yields CAWSQGGPRHEQFF.